These 27 T cell receptor beta chains were all obtained from the same sample, sequenced in a study of cytomegalovirus exposure and HLA in healthy donors. Researchers ran the PCR with 60 Vbeta and 13 Jbeta primers. Libraries were prepared by immunoSEQ multiplex PCR; TCRdb keeps only in-frame clonotypes and omits some of them. This table has about 130,000 clones, around 72% appearing once. The material sequenced was PBMCs. Every receptor here comes from a man aged 30 to 45 in good health and CMV-seronegative.

The chain joins TRBV13 to TRBJ2-1; D is unclear. V shed 0 bases and J shed 2 bases, with 8 bases lying between them. The CDR3 spans 15 residues. Germline assignment: CDR1 PRHDT and CDR2 FYEKMQ (reference sequence). Here the CDR3 reads CASSLGRSPYNEQFF. CDR3 nucleotides: TGTGCCAGCAGCTTAGGGCGTAGCCCCTACAATGAGCAGTTCTTC.

J is TRBJ2-7 and V is TRBV5-6; unclear D gene. Germline assignment: CDR1 SGHDT and CDR2 YYEEEE. Trimming removed 0 bases at V and 11 bases at J, with 12 bases between. This CDR3 has 12 amino acids. CDR3 in amino acids: CASSLGSALKYF. The CDR3 DNA is TGTGCCAGCAGCTTGGGAAGCGCGTTGAAGTACTTC.

This chain joins TRBV27 and TRBJ1-2; D gene unclear. The length of the CDR3 is 14 residues. V lost 4 bases, J lost 4 bases, and 13 bases lay in between. Germline lookup yields CDR1 MNHEY and CDR2 SMNVEV (reference sequence). Here the CDR3 reads CASSSLPGVYGYTF. CDR3 nucleotide sequence: TGTGCCAGCAGTTCCCTTCCCGGGGTCTATGGCTACACCTTC.

This clone was seen once. This chain uses TRBV6-4 with TRBJ2-2; 9 bases are shared with TRBD2. This CDR3 is 15 amino acids long. Germline V lookup: CDR1 MRHNA, CDR2 SNTAGT. The ends lost 0 bases at V and 7 bases at J; junction bases unmatched: 3. CDR3 sequence (DNA): TGTGCCAGCAGTGACTCTGGCGGGGGGGGCGGGGAGCTGTTTTTT. This encodes CASSDSGGGGGELFF.

CDR3 in DNA: TGCGCCAGCACCATGAGCCGGGACACTTCCTCTGGGGCCAACGTCCTGACTTTC. Its protein product is CASTMSRDTSSGANVLTF. The chain combines TRBV10-2 with TRBJ2-6; D possibly corresponds to TRBD1 (6 bases). Germline CDR1 reads WSHSY; CDR2 reads SAAADI. The CDR3 totals 18 residues. V was trimmed by 7 bases and J by 0 bases, leaving 19 bases between them.

The rearrangement joins TRBV27 to TRBJ2-7, with 11 nucleotides matching TRBD2. After removal of 5 bases from V and 5 bases from J, the junction contained 5 bases not matched to a gene. Per germline, CDR1 MNHEY and CDR2 SMNVEV (reference sequence). The CDR3 has 14 amino acids. Here the CDR3 DNA reads TGTGCCAGCAGTCCCGGGACTAGCGGCCACGAGCAGTACTTC. Its translation: CASSPGTSGHEQYF.

This clone was seen a few times. Other DNA sequences of this sample code for an identical CDR3. This chain links TRBV7-8 with TRBJ1-6, with 8 bases that match TRBD1. After removal of 7 bases from V and 7 bases from J, the junction contained 12 bases not matched to a gene. The CDR3 is 16 amino acids. The germline CDR1 and CDR2 sequences are SGHVS and FQNEAQ. DNA for the CDR3: TGTGCCAGCATGGAAAGGACAGGGTTTGGCAATTCACCCCTCCACTTT. Protein product: CASMERTGFGNSPLHF.

This clone showed up just a few times. The gene calls are TRBV13 and TRBJ2-5, with 10 bases identical to TRBD2. The CDR3 loop spans 15 amino acids. V lost 3 bases, J lost 4 bases, and 5 bases stayed unmatched. Germline V gene sequence: CDR1 PRHDT, CDR2 FYEKMQ (reference sequence). The DNA for the CDR3 is TGTGCCAGCAGCTTGATAGCGGGGGGTCCAGAGACCCAGTACTTC. This translates into CASSLIAGGPETQYF. Supplemented by reference TRBV13 and TRBJ2-5, the full variable domain reads AAGVIQSPRHLIKEKRETATLKCYPIPRHDTVYWYQQGPGQDPQFLISFYEKMQSDKGSIPDRFSAQQFSDYHSELNMSSLELGDSALYFCASSLIAGGPETQYFGPGTRLLVL.

A few counts support this clone. This chain connects TRBV5-4 to TRBJ1-1, with D possibly matching TRBD1 (5 bases). This CDR3 has 14 residues. V lost 4 bases and J lost 1, with 11 bases in between. The germline gives CDR1 SGHNT, CDR2 YYREEE (reference sequence). This chain's CDR3 is CASSGITGNTEAFF. For the CDR3, the DNA is TGTGCCAGCAGCGGAATTACAGGGAACACTGAAGCTTTCTTT.

J is TRBJ2-3 and V is TRBV7-3; 11 nucleotides agree with TRBD2. V shed 5 bases and J 4 bases; nucleotides not matched to a gene: 2. CDR1 and CDR2 from the germline V gene are SGHTA and FQGTGA. CDR3 length: 14 residues. CDR3 region: CASSVAGGPDTQYF. The CDR3 nucleotides read TGTGCCAGCAGCGTAGCGGGGGGGCCAGATACGCAGTATTTT.

The CDR3 DNA follows: TGTGCCAGCAGCAAAAACAGGGTTGGAGCTTTCTTT. Residues: CASSKNRVGAFF. The chain recombines TRBV6-5 with TRBJ1-1; a weak D match, TRBD1 (6 bases). Per germline, CDR1 MNHEY and CDR2 SVGAGI. V lost 6 bases and J lost 10, with 15 bases in between. CDR3 length: 12 amino acids.

The rearrangement links TRBV5-4 to TRBJ2-5; TRBD2 matches 8 bases. The ends lost 4 bases at V and 3 bases at J; junction bases unmatched: 5. This CDR3 has 14 amino acids. Germline loops: CDR1 SGHNT, CDR2 YYREEE (reference sequence). The CDR3 loop reads CASSLSLAEETQYF. The CDR3 bases are TGTGCCAGCAGCCTATCACTAGCGGAAGAGACCCAGTACTTC.

The chain couples TRBV10-3 to TRBJ1-3, with 9 positions matching TRBD1. V lost 4 bases, J lost 2 bases, and 6 bases stayed unmatched. The CDR3 length is 16 residues. Germline V gene data show CDR1 as ENHRY and CDR2 as SYGVKD. The CDR3 loop is CAISGGTGQTGNTIYF. The CDR3, as DNA: TGTGCCATCAGTGGGGGGACAGGGCAAACTGGAAACACCATATATTTT.

V usage is TRBV9 and J usage is TRBJ1-6, with 9 bases lining up with TRBD1. Germline values: CDR1 SGDLS, CDR2 YYNGEE. With 5 bases clipped from V and 11 bases from J, the junction kept 8 bases outside the gene matches. The CDR3 runs 14 residues. For the CDR3, the DNA is TGTGCCAGCAGAGGGGACAGGGAGCTAACACCCCTCCACTTT. Translated: CASRGDRELTPLHF.

CDR3 nucleotide sequence: TGTGCCAGCAGCTTGTGGGGGACAGGGGTGAACACTGAAGCTTTCTTT. Translating gives CASSLWGTGVNTEAFF. V and J are TRBV5-5 and TRBJ1-1, with TRBD1 matching 10 bases. Trimming took 1 base from V and 0 from J; bases not matched to a gene: 3. CDR3 size: 16 residues. The germline CDR1 and CDR2 sequences are SGHKS and YYEKEE (reference sequence).

The chain uses TRBV5-1 and TRBJ2-1; 10 nucleotides match TRBD2. The trim removed 0 bases at V and 4 bases at J, leaving 4 bases unmatched. Germline lookup yields CDR1 SGHRS and CDR2 YFSETQ. The CDR3 has 16 residues. CDR3 residues: CASSLVGLAVYNEQFF. The DNA for the CDR3 is TGCGCCAGCAGCTTGGTTGGACTAGCGGTTTACAATGAGCAGTTCTTC.

The chain is built from TRBV5-1 and TRBJ1-1; 7 positions match TRBD1. Germline CDR1 is SGHRS and CDR2 is YFSETQ. CDR3 length equals 13 residues. With V trimmed by 1 base and J by 5 bases, 2 bases remained unmatched. The CDR3 spells CASSLNRGTEAFF. CDR3 DNA: TGCGCCAGCAGCTTGAACAGGGGAACTGAAGCTTTCTTT.

The chain carries TRBV19 and TRBJ2-3, with D perhaps TRBD2 (6 bases). The V end lost 4 bases, the J end lost 1 base, and 18 bases lay between the germline ends. Germline CDR1 and CDR2: LNHDA and SQIVND (reference sequence). The CDR3 covers 17 residues. CDR3 protein: CASSTAGPSAGTDTQYF. The CDR3 DNA reads as TGTGCCAGTAGTACAGCGGGCCCCTCCGCGGGCACAGATACGCAGTATTTT. The entire variable domain, with the rest obtained from reference TRBV19 and TRBJ2-3, is as follows: DGGITQSPKYLFRKEGQNVTLSCEQNLNHDAMYWYRQDPGQGLRLIYYSQIVNDFQKGDIAEGYSVSREKKESFPLTVTSAQKNPTAFYLCASSTAGPSAGTDTQYFGPGTRLTVL.

This clone was counted between two and nine times. The V call is TRBV28, the J call TRBJ1-4; D unresolved. CDR3 length equals 13 residues. V gave up 2 bases and J gave up 8 bases, with 9 bases separating them. CDR1 and CDR2 from the germline V gene are MDHEN and SYDVKM. Here the CDR3 reads CASSLKWEEKLFF. As DNA, the CDR3 is TGTGCCAGCAGTTTAAAGTGGGAGGAAAAACTGTTTTTT.

The chain combines TRBV27 with TRBJ1-5; no definite D call. Germline CDR1 MNHEY, CDR2 SMNVEV (reference sequence). The CDR3 length is 15 residues. V was trimmed by 5 bases and J by 1 base, leaving 12 bases between them. CDR3 residues: CASSVRGRSNQPQHF. For the CDR3, the DNA is TGTGCCAGCAGTGTCCGCGGCCGAAGCAATCAGCCCCAGCATTTT.

The rearrangement links TRBV5-1 to TRBJ2-3, with TRBD2 identical over 13 bases. The CDR3 totals 17 residues. Germline V lookup: CDR1 SGHRS, CDR2 YFSETQ. Trimming cost V 4 bases and J 4 bases; bases outside gene matches: 9. As DNA, the CDR3 is TGCGCCAGCAGCCTACCCACTAGCGGGGGGGCTGCAGATACGCAGTATTTT. It yields the protein CASSLPTSGGAADTQYF. The full variable domain, with the rest looked up from reference TRBV5-1 and TRBJ2-3, is KAGVTQTPRYLIKTRGQQVTLSCSPISGHRSVSWYQQTPGQGLQFLFEYFSETQRNKGNFPGRFSGRQFSNSRSEMNVSTLELGDSALYLCASSLPTSGGAADTQYFGPGTRLTVL.

This chain uses TRBV5-4 with TRBJ1-6; 8 nucleotides agree with TRBD1. Germline V gives CDR1 SGHNT, CDR2 YYREEE (reference sequence). The CDR3 is 15 amino acids. Germline trimming cut 8 bases from V and 8 bases from J; bases unmatched to any gene: 12. CDR3 residues: CARSGGLLIYSPLHF. CDR3 coding DNA: TGTGCCAGATCAGGGGGCTTACTTATTTATTCACCCCTCCACTTT.

The J gene is TRBJ2-7, the V gene TRBV30, with 12 nucleotides matching TRBD1. The CDR3 runs 13 residues. J was trimmed by 3 bases and V by 6 bases; bases with no gene match: 3. Looked up from germline, CDR1 is GTSNPN and CDR2 is SVGIG (reference sequence). The CDR3 DNA reads as TGTGCCTGTGGGACAGGGGGCTACTACGAGCAGTACTTC. It encodes CACGTGGYYEQYF.

The chain recombines TRBV2 with TRBJ1-2; D may be TRBD1 (5 bases). Per germline, CDR1 SNHLY and CDR2 FYNNEI. V was pared by 6 bases and J by 13 bases, with 24 bases between. The CDR3 is 14 residues long. The CDR3 region has the DNA TGTGCCAGCAGAGACTGGGGCGCTAAGGGGTATTTCACCTTC. Protein: CASRDWGAKGYFTF.

This clone was picked up a small number of times. The CDR3 reads CASSYLGELFF. The CDR3 region has the DNA TGTGCCAGCAGTTATCTGGGGGAGCTGTTTTTT. V usage is TRBV6-5 and J usage is TRBJ2-2; no clear D. V was cut by 3 bases and J by 8 bases, with 4 bases left in between. Germline V CDR1 and CDR2: MNHEY, SVGAGI. This CDR3 comprises 11 residues.

The rearrangement joins TRBV5-6 to TRBJ2-1; maybe TRBD2 (5 bases). This CDR3 is 15 amino acids long. Germline loops: CDR1 SGHDT, CDR2 YYEEEE. Trimming removed 0 bases at V and 2 bases at J, with 9 bases between. The DNA for the CDR3 is TGTGCCAGCAGCTTGGGCCTGAGGGCCTACAATGAGCAGTTCTTC. It yields the protein CASSLGLRAYNEQFF.

The chain combines TRBV6-1 with TRBJ2-7, with D perhaps TRBD1 (5 bases). CDR3 length: 14 amino acids. V was pared by 7 bases and J by 2 bases, with 15 bases between. Germline V gene data show CDR1 as MNHNS and CDR2 as SASEGT. The CDR3 loop is CASTPDTEAYEQYF. CDR3 coding DNA: TGTGCCAGCACCCCGGACACCGAAGCCTACGAGCAGTACTTC.